This TCR beta chain comes out of a study of beta chain features in type 1 diabetes. Study-wide points: Moderately but significantly shorter TCRB CDR3s were found in Type 1 diabetes patients in all four CD4+ subsets.

The CDR3 is 14 residues long. Trimming took off 0 bases at V and 6 bases at J, with 10 bases between the two ends. The germline CDR1 and CDR2 sequences are SGHNT and YYREEE (reference sequence). Concerning this clone itself: Its matching antigen is unknown.

Expressed TCRB transcripts were sequenced because the entire RNA isolate underwent reverse transcription. The average output of naive, central memory and regulatory T cell samples was approximately 3.6 million reads. Libraries were prepared by immunoSEQ multiplex PCR; TCRdb keeps only in-frame clonotypes and omits some of them. The table has 600,000 to 700,000 clones, roughly 13% seen once. V gene TRBV5-4 combines with J gene TRBJ2-1; tentatively, D is TRBD2 (6 bases). The sample taken for sequencing was naive CD4+ T cells from blood. This clonotype was sampled from a man aged 18 to 30 with type 1 diabetes. CDR3 loop: CASSLAGGSNEQFF. The CDR3 DNA reads TGTGCCAGCAGCTTGGCAGGAGGGAGCAATGAGCAGTTCTTC.